The subject of this entry is one TCR beta chain. This clonotype was seen only a few times. The antigen it recognizes is unknown. No much larger clone exists at a distance of one base, and base qualities are not known. The CDR3, cysteine through phenylalanine, is 15 amino acids long. Only the CDR3 part of the read is kept: 45 bases, read in frame from the first base. The junction carries 9 bases between V and J, which are trimmed by 1 base and 1 base respectively. The data derive from a study of identical twins (dated by TCRdb to 2016 to 2017). Turning to the overall study: To test whether fetal clonotypes persist, the study used deep sequencing on TCR alpha and beta repertoires from monozygotic twins, unrelated adults of various ages, and cord blood. Replicate twin experiments were performed at different times using different library preparation protocols to rule out contamination.

Every donor was a healthy Caucasian. Three pairs of female monozygotic twins, all aged roughly 18 to 29 years, made up the twin cohort. Peripheral blood mononuclear cells were the source from which RNA for the TCR libraries was isolated. The study at large found these results: Invariant T cells such as MAIT and iNKT could partly confound zero-insertion analyses, though diverse VJ usage argued against this for most clonotypes. Abundant cord blood beta clonotypes carried fewer insertions; young adult naive repertoires showed a weaker similar trend, while memory repertoires showed none. Because the same donors could not be followed over many years, conclusions were based on cross-sectional statistical analysis. In monozygotic twins, out-of-frame TCR alpha sharing was systematically underestimated by recombination models, although the models agreed with sharing between unrelated individuals. In beta out-of-frame sequences, excess twin sharing was weaker, because having fewer shared sequences lowered the signal-to-noise ratio. Out-of-frame TCR alpha sequences shared between twins showed an excess of low generation-probability sequences compared with coincidental sharing between unrelated individuals.

To prepare the library, 5' RACE was applied. Sequencing took place on an Illumina HiSeq 2000. A universal primer binding site was introduced by template switching, and a unique molecular identifier was present in the final cDNA, enabling accurate counting of TCR cDNA molecules. Specific primers in the conserved constant-segment region were used to synthesize first-strand cDNA for TCR alpha and beta chains. To control for contamination, every cDNA library carried two barcodes: a SMART-Mk sample barcode plus Illumina barcodes. TruSeq adapter sequences, together with Illumina sample barcodes, were added in two successive PCR steps. The Illumina HiSeq platform was used with custom primers to sequence TCR alpha and beta cDNA libraries. The authors' analysis ran thus. Raw reads were processed with MiGEC to extract unique molecular identifiers, and MiXCR was used to determine CDR3 positions. Recombination models were inferred per individual with the repgenHMM and IGoR tools using an EM algorithm. The analysis of shared clonotypes was done with the tcR package in R, with sharing normalized by the product of cloneset sizes. To study raw recombination without the effects of thymic and clonal selection, out-of-frame nonproductive sequences were analyzed. Clones were called with MiXCR by TCRdb after fastp trimmed the public reads at Q25, and only in-frame beta chains were retained. All rows with the same CDR3 protein become a single entry with the most common DNA and genes. None of the V and J calls come from the authors' own analysis; TCRdb made them. The sample table records approximately 600,000 distinct CDR3 sequences; about 7.1% of these occur just once. The ten top clones hold roughly 1.6% of the sample.

This same sample was also part of a study on yellow fever vaccine responses in identical twins. The other study reports the following: According to the authors, in identical twins the way T cells responded to vaccination appeared partly convergent and partly personalized. In identical twins, the study followed T cell clones that responded to the vaccine with precision.

Recombination connected TRBV12-3 or TRBV12-4 to TRBJ2-3; confidence is insufficient to name the D gene. The sequence was obtained from a woman aged 18-35 years in good health. Sequenced material: PBMCs. The CDR3: CASSLVDPGTDTQYF. Read as DNA, the sequence is TGTGCCAGCAGTTTAGTGGATCCTGGCACAGATACGCAGTATTTT.